The entry below gives a single T cell receptor (beta chain) sequence along with its context. As originally analysed: Reference gene primers were amplified, and this amplification served to estimate nucleated cell counts. Here immunoSEQ multiplex PCR was the method, and the copy in TCRdb shows in-frame clones only, minus some. V, J and clone size reflect that table, while D and trimming were determined from the DNA. The sample consists of over 85,000 clones, roughly 85% of them appearing once. These data belong to a study of blood T cell repertoires in COVID-19. Study information: Both acute and convalescent COVID-19 samples were obtained from the United States, Italy and Spain. From T cells, B-cell-depleted T cells, or PBMCs came the material, which was cDNA or gDNA.

V lost 3 bases, J lost 0 bases, and 7 bases stayed unmatched. This CDR3 has 18 residues. CDR1 and CDR2 (germline): MGHDK, SYGVNS. This rearrangement joins TRBV25-1 to TRBJ2-1; 11 bases map to TRBD2. The TCR comes from a human donor in a cohort sampled during active COVID-19. Sample: peripheral blood. The CDR3 coding sequence is TGTGCCAGCAGTGAGGGACTAGCGGAATTGAGCTCCTACAATGAGCAGTTCTTC. Translation: CASSEGLAELSSYNEQFF. Variable domain in full (rest from reference TRBV25-1 and TRBJ2-1): EADIYQTPRYLVIGTGKKITLECSQTMGHDKMYWYQQDPGMELHLIHYSYGVNSTEKGDLSSESTVSRIRTEHFPLTLESARPSHTSQYLCASSEGLAELSSYNEQFFGPGTRLTVL.